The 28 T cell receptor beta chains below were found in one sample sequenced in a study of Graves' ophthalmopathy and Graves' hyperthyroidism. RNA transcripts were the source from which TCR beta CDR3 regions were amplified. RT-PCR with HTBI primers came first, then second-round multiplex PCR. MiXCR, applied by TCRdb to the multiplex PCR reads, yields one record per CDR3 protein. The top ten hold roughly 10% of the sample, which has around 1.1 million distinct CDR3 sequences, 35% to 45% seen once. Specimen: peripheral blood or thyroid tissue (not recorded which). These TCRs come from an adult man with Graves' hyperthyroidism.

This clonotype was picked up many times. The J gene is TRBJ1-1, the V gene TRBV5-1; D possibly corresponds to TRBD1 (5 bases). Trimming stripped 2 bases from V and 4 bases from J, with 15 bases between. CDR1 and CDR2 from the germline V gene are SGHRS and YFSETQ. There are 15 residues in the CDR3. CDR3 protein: CASSLEAGSVTEAFF. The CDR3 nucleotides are TGCGCCAGCAGCTTAGAGGCAGGGTCGGTCACTGAAGCTTTCTTT.

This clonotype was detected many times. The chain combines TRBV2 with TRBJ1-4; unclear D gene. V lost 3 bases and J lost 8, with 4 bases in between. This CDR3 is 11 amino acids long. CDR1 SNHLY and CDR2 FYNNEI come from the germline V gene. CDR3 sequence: CASSEWEKLFF. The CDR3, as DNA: TGTGCCAGCAGTGAGTGGGAAAAACTGTTTTTT.

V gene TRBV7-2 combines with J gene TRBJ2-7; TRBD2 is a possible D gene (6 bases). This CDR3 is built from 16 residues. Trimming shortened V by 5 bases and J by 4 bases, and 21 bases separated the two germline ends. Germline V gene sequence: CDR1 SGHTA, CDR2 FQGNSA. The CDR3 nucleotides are TGTGCCAGCAGCGAGACAGTAGGAGGGGCGGGTTACGAGCAGTACTTC. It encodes CASSETVGGAGYEQYF.

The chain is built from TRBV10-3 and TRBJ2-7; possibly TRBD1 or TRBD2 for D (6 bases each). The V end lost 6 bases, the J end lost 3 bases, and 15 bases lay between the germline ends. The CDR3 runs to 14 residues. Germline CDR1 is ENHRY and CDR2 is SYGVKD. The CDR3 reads CAISRGQGNYEQYF. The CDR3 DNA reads TGTGCCATCAGCCGGGGGCAGGGGAACTACGAGCAGTACTTC.

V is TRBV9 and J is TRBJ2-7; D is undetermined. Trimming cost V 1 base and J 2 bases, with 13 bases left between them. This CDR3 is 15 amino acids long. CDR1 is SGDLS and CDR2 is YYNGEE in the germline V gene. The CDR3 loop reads CASSVSGRIPYEQYF. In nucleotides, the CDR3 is TGTGCCAGCAGCGTATCGGGCAGGATACCCTACGAGCAGTACTTC. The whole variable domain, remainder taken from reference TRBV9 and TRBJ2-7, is DSGVTQTPKHLITATGQRVTLRCSPRSGDLSVYWYQQSLDQGLQFLIQYYNGEERAKGNILERFSAQQFPDLHSELNLSSLELGDSALYFCASSVSGRIPYEQYFGPGTRLTVT.

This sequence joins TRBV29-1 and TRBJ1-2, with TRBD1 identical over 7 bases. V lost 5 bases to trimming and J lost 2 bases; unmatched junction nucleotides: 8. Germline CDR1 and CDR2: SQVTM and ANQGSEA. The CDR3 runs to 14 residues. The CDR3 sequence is CSVNRGQPNYGYTF. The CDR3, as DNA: TGCAGCGTTAACCGGGGACAGCCAAACTATGGCTACACCTTC.

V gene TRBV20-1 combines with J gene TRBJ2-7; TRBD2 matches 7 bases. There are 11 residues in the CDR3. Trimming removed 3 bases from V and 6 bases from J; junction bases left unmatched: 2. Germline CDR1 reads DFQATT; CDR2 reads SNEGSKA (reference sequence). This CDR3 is CSASGRREQYF. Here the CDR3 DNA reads TGCAGTGCTAGCGGGAGGCGCGAGCAGTACTTC.

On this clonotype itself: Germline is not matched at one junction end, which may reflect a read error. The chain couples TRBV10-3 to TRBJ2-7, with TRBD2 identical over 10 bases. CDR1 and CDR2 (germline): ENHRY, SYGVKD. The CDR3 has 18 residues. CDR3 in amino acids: CASSDPGLAESQAYEQYF. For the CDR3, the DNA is TGTGCCAGCAGTGACCCAGGACTAGCGGAATCCCAAGCCTACGAGCAGTACTTC.

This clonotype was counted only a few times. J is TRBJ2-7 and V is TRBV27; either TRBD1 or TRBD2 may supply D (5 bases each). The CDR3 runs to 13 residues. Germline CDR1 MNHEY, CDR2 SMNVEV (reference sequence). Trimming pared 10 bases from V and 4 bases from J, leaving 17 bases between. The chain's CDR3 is CATHRRGSYEQYF. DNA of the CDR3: TGTGCCACTCACAGGCGAGGGTCGTACGAGCAGTACTTC.

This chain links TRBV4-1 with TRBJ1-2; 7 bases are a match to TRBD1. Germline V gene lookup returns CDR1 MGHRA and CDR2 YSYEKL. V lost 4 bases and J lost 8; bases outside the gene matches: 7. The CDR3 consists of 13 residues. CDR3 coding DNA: TGCGCCAGCAGCCGAGCTACAGGGGACGGCTACACCTTC. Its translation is CASSRATGDGYTF.

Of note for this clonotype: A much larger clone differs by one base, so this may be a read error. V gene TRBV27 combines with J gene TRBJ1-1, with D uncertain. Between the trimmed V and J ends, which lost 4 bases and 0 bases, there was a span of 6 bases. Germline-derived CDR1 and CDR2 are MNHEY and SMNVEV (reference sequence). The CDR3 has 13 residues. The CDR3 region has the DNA TGTGCCAGCAGTTCTGACATGAACACTGAAGCTTTCTTT. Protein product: CASSSDMNTEAFF.

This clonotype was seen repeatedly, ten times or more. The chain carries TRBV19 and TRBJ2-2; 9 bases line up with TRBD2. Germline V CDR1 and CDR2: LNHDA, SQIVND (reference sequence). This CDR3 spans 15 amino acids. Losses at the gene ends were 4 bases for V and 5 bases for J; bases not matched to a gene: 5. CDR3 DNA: TGTGCCAGTAGTACCGCTAGCGGGAATACCGGGGAGCTGTTTTTT. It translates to CASSTASGNTGELFF.

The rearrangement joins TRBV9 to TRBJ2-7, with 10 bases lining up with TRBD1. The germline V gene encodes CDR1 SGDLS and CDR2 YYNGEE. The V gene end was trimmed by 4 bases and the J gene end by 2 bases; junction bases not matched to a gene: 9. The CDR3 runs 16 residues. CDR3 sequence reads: CASSPRDRGFPYEQYF. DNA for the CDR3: TGTGCCAGCAGCCCCCGGGACAGGGGATTTCCCTACGAGCAGTACTTC.

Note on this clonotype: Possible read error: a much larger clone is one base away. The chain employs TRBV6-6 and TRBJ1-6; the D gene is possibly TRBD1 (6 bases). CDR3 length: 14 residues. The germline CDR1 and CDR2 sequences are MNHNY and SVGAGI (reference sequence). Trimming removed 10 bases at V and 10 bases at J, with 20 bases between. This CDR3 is CANGRGGGNSPLHF. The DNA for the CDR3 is TGTGCCAACGGCCGTGGAGGGGGGAACTCACCCCTCCACTTT.

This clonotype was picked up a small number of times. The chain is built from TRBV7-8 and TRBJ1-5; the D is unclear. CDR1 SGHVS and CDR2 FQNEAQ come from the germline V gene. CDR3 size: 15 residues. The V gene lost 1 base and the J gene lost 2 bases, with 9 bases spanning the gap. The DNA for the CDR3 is TGTGCCAGCAGCTTAGGTTGGCAGCGCAATCAGCCCCAGCATTTT. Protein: CASSLGWQRNQPQHF.

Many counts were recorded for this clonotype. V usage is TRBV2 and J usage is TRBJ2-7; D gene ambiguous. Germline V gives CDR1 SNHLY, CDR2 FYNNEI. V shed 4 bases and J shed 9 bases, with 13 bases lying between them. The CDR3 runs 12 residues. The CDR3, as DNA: TGTGCCAGCAGTGTTTCCCTAGATGGGCAGTACTTC. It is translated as CASSVSLDGQYF.

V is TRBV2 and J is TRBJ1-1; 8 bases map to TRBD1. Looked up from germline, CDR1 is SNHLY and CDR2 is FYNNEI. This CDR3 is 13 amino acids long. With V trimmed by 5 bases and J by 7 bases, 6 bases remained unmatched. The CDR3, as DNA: TGTGCCAGCAGTTGGACAGGGTCGAATGAAGCTTTCTTT. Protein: CASSWTGSNEAFF.

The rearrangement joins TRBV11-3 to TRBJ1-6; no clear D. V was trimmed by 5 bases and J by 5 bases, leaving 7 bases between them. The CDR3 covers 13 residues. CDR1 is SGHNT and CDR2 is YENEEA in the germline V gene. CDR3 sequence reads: CASSPEDNSPLHF. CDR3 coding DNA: TGTGCCAGCAGCCCCGAGGATAATTCACCCCTCCACTTT.

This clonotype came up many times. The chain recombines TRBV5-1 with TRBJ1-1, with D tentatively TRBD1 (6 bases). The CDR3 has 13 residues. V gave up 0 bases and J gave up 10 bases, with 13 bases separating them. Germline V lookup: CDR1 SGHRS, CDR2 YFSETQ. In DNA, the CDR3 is TGCGCCAGCAGCTTGGCCTCGGGGGCGGGAGCTTTCTTT. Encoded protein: CASSLASGAGAFF.

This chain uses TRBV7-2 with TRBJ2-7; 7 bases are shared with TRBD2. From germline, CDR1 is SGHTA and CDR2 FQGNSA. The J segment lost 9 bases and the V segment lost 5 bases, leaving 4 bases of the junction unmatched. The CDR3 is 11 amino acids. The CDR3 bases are TGTGCCAGCAGCCCCGGGGAGGGGCAGTACTTC. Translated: CASSPGEGQYF.

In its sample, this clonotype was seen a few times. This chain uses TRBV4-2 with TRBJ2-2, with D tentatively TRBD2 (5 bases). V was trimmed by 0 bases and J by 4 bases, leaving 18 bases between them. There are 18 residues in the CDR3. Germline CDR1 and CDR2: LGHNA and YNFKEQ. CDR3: CASSQDQLGGFPTGELFF. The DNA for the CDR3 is TGTGCCAGCAGCCAAGATCAGCTTGGCGGGTTTCCCACCGGGGAGCTGTTTTTT.

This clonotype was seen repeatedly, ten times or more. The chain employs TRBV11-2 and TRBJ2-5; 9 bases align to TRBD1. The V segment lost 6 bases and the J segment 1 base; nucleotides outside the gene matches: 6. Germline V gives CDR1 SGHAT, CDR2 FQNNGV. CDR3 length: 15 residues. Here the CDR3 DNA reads TGTGCCAGCAGGGCTACGGGACAGGGCCAAGAGACCCAGTACTTC. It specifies CASRATGQGQETQYF.

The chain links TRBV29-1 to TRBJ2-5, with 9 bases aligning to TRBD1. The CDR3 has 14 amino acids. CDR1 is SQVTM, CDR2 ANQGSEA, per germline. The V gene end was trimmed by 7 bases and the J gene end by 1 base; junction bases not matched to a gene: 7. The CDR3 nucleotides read TGCAGCGGTGGTATGGGACAGGGCCAAGAGACCCAGTACTTC. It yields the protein CSGGMGQGQETQYF.

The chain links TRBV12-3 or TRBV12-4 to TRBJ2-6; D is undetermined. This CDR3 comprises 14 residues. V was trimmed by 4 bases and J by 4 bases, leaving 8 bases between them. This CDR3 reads CASSYPKGANVLTF. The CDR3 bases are TGTGCCAGCAGTTACCCCAAGGGGGCCAACGTCCTGACTTTC.

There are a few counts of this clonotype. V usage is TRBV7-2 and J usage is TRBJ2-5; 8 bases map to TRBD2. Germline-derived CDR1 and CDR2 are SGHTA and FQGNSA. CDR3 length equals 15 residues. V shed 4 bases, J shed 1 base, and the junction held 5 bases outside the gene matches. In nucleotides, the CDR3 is TGTGCCAGCAGCTCGGCGGGGGGAGGCCAAGAGACCCAGTACTTC. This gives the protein CASSSAGGGQETQYF.

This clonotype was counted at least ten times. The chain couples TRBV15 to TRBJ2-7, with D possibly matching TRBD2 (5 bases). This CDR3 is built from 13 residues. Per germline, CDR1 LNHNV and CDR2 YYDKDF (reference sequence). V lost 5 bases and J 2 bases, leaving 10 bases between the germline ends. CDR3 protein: CATSGTRTYEQYF. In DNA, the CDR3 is TGTGCCACCAGCGGCACTAGGACCTACGAGCAGTACTTC. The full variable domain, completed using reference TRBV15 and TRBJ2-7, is DAMVIQNPRYQVTQFGKPVTLSCSQTLNHNVMYWYQQKSSQAPKLLFHYYDKDFNNEADTPDNFQSRRPNTSFCFLDIRSPGLGDTAMYLCATSGTRTYEQYFGPGTRLTVT.

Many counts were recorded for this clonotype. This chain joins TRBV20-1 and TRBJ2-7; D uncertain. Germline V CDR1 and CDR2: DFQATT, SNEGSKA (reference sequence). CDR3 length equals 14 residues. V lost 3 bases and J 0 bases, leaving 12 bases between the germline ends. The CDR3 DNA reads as TGCAGTGCTAGTGGTCACTCCTCCTCCTACGAGCAGTACTTC. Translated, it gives CSASGHSSSYEQYF.

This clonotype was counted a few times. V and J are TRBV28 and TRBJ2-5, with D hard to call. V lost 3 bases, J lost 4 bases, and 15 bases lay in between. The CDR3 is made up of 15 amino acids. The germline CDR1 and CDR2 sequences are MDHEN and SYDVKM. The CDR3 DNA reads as TGTGCCAGCAGTTTCGGACGGAAATACGCAGAGACCCAGTACTTC. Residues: CASSFGRKYAETQYF.